The next 19 T cell receptor beta chains were all read from a single sample in a study of blood T cells in healthy people across ages. Through a sample-barcoded 5' primer and a J-beta primer mix, a second PCR was run for roughly 7 to 11 cycles. TCRdb re-derived calls from the 5' RACE reads in MiXCR, one entry per CDR3 protein. The sample lists about 1.4 million distinct CDR3 sequences, 59% occurring once. Sequencing was performed on blood. These TCRs come from a man aged 18 to 29 in good health.

This clonotype has just a few counts. The chain couples TRBV4-1 to TRBJ1-2, with 11 bases matching TRBD1. With V trimmed by 3 bases and J by 6 bases, 9 bases remained unmatched. The CDR3 totals 16 residues. The germline V gene has CDR1 MGHRA and CDR2 YSYEKL. CDR3 nucleotides: TGCGCCAGCAGCCAGCAAACCGGGACAGGGGGTCATGGCTACACCTTC. This codes for CASSQQTGTGGHGYTF.

CDR3: CSASWTGQDEAFF. CDR3 in DNA: TGCAGTGCTAGTTGGACGGGGCAAGATGAAGCTTTCTTT. The chain combines TRBV20-1 with TRBJ1-1; tentatively, D is TRBD1 (5 bases). The CDR3 is made up of 13 amino acids. V lost 3 bases to trimming and J lost 7 bases, with 15 bases between them. Looked up from germline, CDR1 is DFQATT and CDR2 is SNEGSKA (reference sequence).

This chain uses TRBV7-2 with TRBJ2-2, with D maybe TRBD1 (5 bases). The CDR3 is 15 residues long. V lost 5 bases, J lost 8 bases, and 18 bases lay in between. From germline, CDR1 is SGHTA and CDR2 FQGNSA. This CDR3 reads CASSPHRGSRGELFF. For the CDR3, the DNA is TGTGCCAGCAGCCCACATAGGGGTTCAAGGGGGGAGCTGTTTTTT.

The chain recombines TRBV5-1 with TRBJ2-7; D not certain. The ends were cut back, 6 bases at V and 5 bases at J, with 12 bases in the middle. The CDR3 spans 12 residues. CDR1 and CDR2 (germline): SGHRS, YFSETQ. The CDR3 loop is CASTDPAHEQYF. The CDR3 DNA reads TGCGCCAGCACGGACCCGGCTCACGAGCAGTACTTC.

This rearrangement joins TRBV6-6 to TRBJ1-2, with 7 bases lining up with TRBD1. Trimming removed 4 bases from V and 4 bases from J; junction bases left unmatched: 6. The CDR3 is made up of 14 amino acids. Germline V gives CDR1 MNHNY, CDR2 SVGAGI (reference sequence). This chain's CDR3 is CASSSGRGVYGYTF. The CDR3 DNA sequence: TGTGCCAGCAGTTCGGGCAGGGGGGTCTATGGCTACACCTTC.

This clonotype was seen a handful of times. The chain uses TRBV15 and TRBJ2-5; maybe TRBD2 (6 bases). The V and J ends lost 8 bases and 2 bases respectively, with 6 bases between them. This CDR3 has 11 residues. Germline V gene data show CDR1 as LNHNV and CDR2 as YYDKDF (reference sequence). The CDR3 nucleotides read TGTGCCACCGGGGGGCAAGAGACCCAGTACTTC. Translated, it gives CATGGQETQYF.

The rearrangement joins TRBV4-1 to TRBJ2-7, with 9 bases that match TRBD1. Germline CDR1 is MGHRA and CDR2 is YSYEKL. With V trimmed by 3 bases and J by 7 bases, 22 bases remained unmatched. This CDR3 region has 19 residues. Here the CDR3 reads CASSQPLGDRGMVGNEQYF. The CDR3 DNA reads as TGCGCCAGCAGCCAGCCCTTGGGCGACAGGGGGATGGTCGGCAATGAGCAGTACTTC.

CDR3: CAISDGRPREQYF. CDR3 DNA sequence: TGTGCCATCAGTGACGGACGTCCGCGAGAGCAGTACTTC. V gene TRBV10-3 combines with J gene TRBJ2-7; D not certain. Trimming left V 3 bases short and J 7 bases short, with 13 bases between. The CDR3 covers 13 residues. The germline V gene encodes CDR1 ENHRY and CDR2 SYGVKD.

The sample holds one count of this clonotype. The V and J genes are TRBV29-1 and TRBJ1-1; D gene uncertain. Trimming removed 6 bases from V and 2 bases from J, with 16 bases in between. The CDR3 spans 14 residues. Per germline, CDR1 SQVTM and CDR2 ANQGSEA. The CDR3 region has the DNA TGCAGCGTCCTCCGATTGTCGGCTAACACTGAAGCTTTCTTT. This codes for CSVLRLSANTEAFF.

The chain joins TRBV7-9 to TRBJ2-3, with D maybe TRBD1 (6 bases). This CDR3 region has 17 residues. The germline V gene encodes CDR1 SEHNR and CDR2 FQNEAQ (reference sequence). V lost 2 bases, J lost 2 bases, and 17 bases lay in between. The CDR3 bases are TGTGCCAGCAGCTTACTTGCAGGGGCGCCCTTCACAGATACGCAGTATTTT. As protein: CASSLLAGAPFTDTQYF.

V and J are TRBV20-1 and TRBJ1-1; no reliable D call. The germline V and J ends were trimmed by 2 bases and 10 bases, with 11 bases remaining between them. This CDR3 is built from 11 residues. CDR1 DFQATT and CDR2 SNEGSKA come from the germline V gene (reference sequence). CDR3 in amino acids: CSARPSAGAFF. For the CDR3, the DNA is TGCAGTGCTAGACCATCAGCAGGAGCTTTCTTT.

The chain is built from TRBV11-3 and TRBJ2-2; D perhaps matches TRBD1 (5 bases). The CDR3 is 17 amino acids. The germline gives CDR1 SGHNT, CDR2 YENEEA. Trimming pared 4 bases from V and 2 bases from J, leaving 17 bases between. CDR3 sequence: CASSSRWGRSNTGELFF. In nucleotides, the CDR3 is TGTGCCAGCAGCTCGAGGTGGGGCAGGTCAAACACCGGGGAGCTGTTTTTT.

This clonotype was seen a few times. The V gene is TRBV6-1, the J gene TRBJ2-7; TRBD2 is a possible D gene (6 bases). Germline V gene sequence: CDR1 MNHNS, CDR2 SASEGT. V shed 6 bases and J shed 2 bases, with 8 bases lying between them. The CDR3 has 12 residues. The CDR3 DNA is TGTGCCAGCAGGCTAGCGCCCTACGAGCAGTACTTC. It is translated as CASRLAPYEQYF.

This clonotype was detected a few times. The chain couples TRBV20-1 to TRBJ2-2; no clear D. Trimming left V 4 bases short and J 0 bases short, with 6 bases between. This CDR3 has 13 amino acids. Germline V gene data show CDR1 as DFQATT and CDR2 as SNEGSKA (reference sequence). Written as DNA, the CDR3 is TGCAGTGCTAACCAAGCGAACACCGGGGAGCTGTTTTTT. Translating gives CSANQANTGELFF.

This chain links TRBV6-5 with TRBJ1-5; D is uncertain. The CDR3 runs 14 residues. The ends were cut back, 6 bases at V and 3 bases at J, with 12 bases in the middle. CDR1 and CDR2 (germline): MNHEY, SVGAGI. Written as DNA, the CDR3 is TGTGCCAGCAGGGACGGTAGGAACAATCAGCCCCAGCATTTT. Its translation is CASRDGRNNQPQHF.

To note about this clonotype: At one of its ends the junction is not consistent with the germline gene, which may arise from a read error. The rearrangement uses TRBV7-2 and TRBJ2-7; D possibly corresponds to TRBD1 (7 bases). CDR1 and CDR2 (germline): SGHTA, FQGNSA. The CDR3 extends over 14 amino acids. Here the CDR3 reads CASGSDRDSDEKYF. The DNA for the CDR3 is TGTGCCAGCGGATCCGACAGGGACTCGGACGAGAAGTACTTC.

V gene TRBV29-1 combines with J gene TRBJ2-7; no definite D call. The CDR3 loop spans 13 amino acids. Germline V CDR1 and CDR2: SQVTM, ANQGSEA. V lost 0 bases and J 5 bases, leaving 11 bases between the germline ends. CDR3 amino acids: CSVEDVRSNEQYF. The CDR3 DNA is TGCAGCGTTGAAGACGTCCGCAGTAACGAGCAGTACTTC.

The rearrangement links TRBV11-2 to TRBJ2-4, with a weak D call TRBD2 (5 bases). The J call may be incorrect, as the DNA end agrees better with TRBJ2-5. Per germline, CDR1 SGHAT and CDR2 FQNNGV. The CDR3 is made up of 15 amino acids. Here the CDR3 DNA reads TGTGCCAGCAGCTTAGGGTTCGGAGGCGCGGAGACCCAGTACTTC. Protein sequence: CASSLGFGGAETQYF.

This sequence joins TRBV6-5 and TRBJ2-1, with a tentative D call TRBD2 (5 bases). From germline, CDR1 is MNHEY and CDR2 SVGAGI. The CDR3 runs 15 residues. Deletions cut 6 bases from V and 0 bases from J, with 12 bases between. The CDR3 DNA reads as TGTGCCAGCAGCGTCACGCGGGTCTCCTACAATGAGCAGTTCTTC. Residues: CASSVTRVSYNEQFF.